This T cell receptor (beta chain) came from a study of blood T cell repertoires in COVID-19. Study-level information: Sites in the United States, Italy and Spain provided acute and convalescent COVID-19 samples. PBMCs, B-cell-depleted T cells, or T cells were the source of the cDNA or gDNA that made up the material.

In the authors' workflow: The authors estimated nucleated cell counts from reference gene primer amplification. Sequencing used immunoSEQ multiplex PCR; TCRdb keeps in-frame clones, though not all of them. V and J calls plus clone size are reproduced from that table; the DNA served to infer D and trimming. In the table there are about 220,000 clones, 80% to 90% of which are singletons. The CDR3 runs 16 residues. The sequencing input was peripheral blood. This rearrangement joins TRBV21-1 to TRBJ2-1; no DNA check was done on the table's D call, TRBD2. TRBV21-1 is a documented pseudogene. The TCR comes from a man aged 50 to 59 with active or convalescent COVID-19. CDR3 sequence: CASSKVGLARSNEQFF. The CDR3 DNA is TGTGCCAGCAGCAAAGTGGGACTAGCGCGGTCCAATGAGCAGTTCTTC.